This T cell receptor (beta chain) was documented in a study of blood T cell repertoires in COVID-19. The V and J ends lost 4 bases and 2 bases respectively, with 11 bases between them. Germline lookup yields CDR1 MGHRA and CDR2 YSYEKL. The CDR3 contains 14 residues. This table comes from immunoSEQ multiplex PCR, and its TCRdb copy is limited to in-frame clones, with some not included. The table has more than 200,000 clones, around 89% seen once. This clone was found a few times. The origin of this receptor is a woman aged 25 to 39 who had recovered from COVID-19. This chain joins TRBV4-1 and TRBJ1-1, with no clear D. The sequenced sample was PBMCs or T cells enriched from blood (not recorded which). The CDR3 reads CASSRGVDNTEAFF. CDR3 coding DNA: TGCGCCAGCAGCCGCGGGGTTGACAACACTGAAGCTTTCTTT.